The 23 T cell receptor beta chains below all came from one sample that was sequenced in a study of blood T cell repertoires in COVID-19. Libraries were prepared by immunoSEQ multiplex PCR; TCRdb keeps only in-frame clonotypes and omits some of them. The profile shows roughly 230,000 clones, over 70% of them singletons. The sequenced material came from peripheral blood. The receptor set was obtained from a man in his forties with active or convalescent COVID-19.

CDR3 DNA sequence: TGTGCCAGCAGCCAAGATGCGACTAGCGGGAGTTGGGGCACCGGGGAGCTGTTTTTT. Residues: CASSQDATSGSWGTGELFF. The chain carries TRBV3-1 (or the pseudogene TRBV3-2) and TRBJ2-2, with TRBD2 matching over 12 bases. Germline CDR1 is LGHDT and CDR2 is YNNKEL (reference sequence). Losses at the gene ends were 0 bases for V and 4 bases for J; bases not matched to a gene: 9. This CDR3 has 19 residues.

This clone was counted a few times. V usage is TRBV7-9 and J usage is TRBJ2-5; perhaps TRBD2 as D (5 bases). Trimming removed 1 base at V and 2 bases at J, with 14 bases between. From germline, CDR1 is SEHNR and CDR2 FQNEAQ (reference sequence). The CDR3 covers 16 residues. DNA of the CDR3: TGTGCCAGCAGCTTAGTCGTTGGGAGAAGGCAAGAGACCCAGTACTTC. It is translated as CASSLVVGRRQETQYF.

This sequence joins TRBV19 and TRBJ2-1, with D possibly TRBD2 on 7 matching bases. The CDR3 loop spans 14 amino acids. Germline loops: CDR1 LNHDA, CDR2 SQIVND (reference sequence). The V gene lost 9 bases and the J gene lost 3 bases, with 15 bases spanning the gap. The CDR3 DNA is TGTGCCAGCTCTAGAGGGGGGGACTACAATGAGCAGTTCTTC. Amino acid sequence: CASSRGGDYNEQFF. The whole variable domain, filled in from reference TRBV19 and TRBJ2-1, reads DGGITQSPKYLFRKEGQNVTLSCEQNLNHDAMYWYRQDPGQGLRLIYYSQIVNDFQKGDIAEGYSVSREKKESFPLTVTSAQKNPTAFYLCASSRGGDYNEQFFGPGTRLTVL.

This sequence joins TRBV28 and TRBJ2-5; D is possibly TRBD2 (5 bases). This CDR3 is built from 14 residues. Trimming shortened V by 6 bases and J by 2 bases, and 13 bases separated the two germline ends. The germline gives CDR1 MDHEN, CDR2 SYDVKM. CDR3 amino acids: CASSLDGIQETQYF. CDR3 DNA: TGTGCCAGCAGCCTCGACGGGATACAAGAGACCCAGTACTTC. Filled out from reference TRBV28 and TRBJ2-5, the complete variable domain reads DVKVTQSSRYLVKRTGEKVFLECVQDMDHENMFWYRQDPGLGLRLIYFSYDVKMKEKGDIPEGYSVSREKKERFSLILESASTNQTSMYLCASSLDGIQETQYFGPGTRLLVL.

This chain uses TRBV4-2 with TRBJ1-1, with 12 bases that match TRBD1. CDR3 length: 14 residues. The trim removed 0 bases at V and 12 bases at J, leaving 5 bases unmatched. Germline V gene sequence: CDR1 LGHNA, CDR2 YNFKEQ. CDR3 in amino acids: CASSQEGQGALSFF. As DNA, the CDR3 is TGTGCCAGCAGCCAAGAGGGACAGGGGGCACTTTCTTTCTTT.

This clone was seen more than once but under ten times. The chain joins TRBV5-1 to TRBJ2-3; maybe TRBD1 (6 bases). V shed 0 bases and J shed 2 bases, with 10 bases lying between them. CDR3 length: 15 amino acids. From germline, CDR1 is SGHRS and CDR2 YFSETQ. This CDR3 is CASSLGTVYTDTQYF. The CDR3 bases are TGCGCCAGCAGCTTGGGGACAGTTTACACAGATACGCAGTATTTT.

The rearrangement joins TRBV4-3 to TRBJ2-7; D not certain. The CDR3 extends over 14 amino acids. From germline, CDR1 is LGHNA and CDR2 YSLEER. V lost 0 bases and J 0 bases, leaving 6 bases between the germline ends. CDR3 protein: CASSQDPNSYEQYF. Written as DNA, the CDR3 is TGCGCCAGCAGCCAAGATCCCAACTCCTACGAGCAGTACTTC.

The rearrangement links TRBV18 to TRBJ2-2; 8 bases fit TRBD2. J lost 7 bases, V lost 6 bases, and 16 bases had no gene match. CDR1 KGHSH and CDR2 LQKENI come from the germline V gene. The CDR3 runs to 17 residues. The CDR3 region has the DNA TGTGCCAGCTCCCAAAATCCAGGACTAGCAGACCTCGGGGAGCTGTTTTTT. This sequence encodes CASSQNPGLADLGELFF.

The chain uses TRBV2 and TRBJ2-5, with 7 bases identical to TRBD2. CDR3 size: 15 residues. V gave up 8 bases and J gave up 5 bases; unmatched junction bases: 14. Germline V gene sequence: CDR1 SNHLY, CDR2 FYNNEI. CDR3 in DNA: TGTGCCAGCCTACGTTTCCTAGCGGACGGGGAGACCCAGTACTTC. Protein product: CASLRFLADGETQYF.

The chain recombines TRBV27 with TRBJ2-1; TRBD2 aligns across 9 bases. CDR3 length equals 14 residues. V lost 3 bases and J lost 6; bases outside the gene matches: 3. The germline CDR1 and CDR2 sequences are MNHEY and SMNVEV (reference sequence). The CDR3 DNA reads TGTGCCAGCAGTTTTTCGCGGGAGGGCAATGAGCAGTTCTTC. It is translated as CASSFSREGNEQFF.

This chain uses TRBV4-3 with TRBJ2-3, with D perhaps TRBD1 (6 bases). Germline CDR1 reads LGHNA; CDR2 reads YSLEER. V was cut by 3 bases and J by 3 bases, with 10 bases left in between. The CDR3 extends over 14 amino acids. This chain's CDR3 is CASSQGARTDTQYF. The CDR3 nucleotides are TGCGCCAGCAGCCAGGGGGCGCGGACAGATACGCAGTATTTT.

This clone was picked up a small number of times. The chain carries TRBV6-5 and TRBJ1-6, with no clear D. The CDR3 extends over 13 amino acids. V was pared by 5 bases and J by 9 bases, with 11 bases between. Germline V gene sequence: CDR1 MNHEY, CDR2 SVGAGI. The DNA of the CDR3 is TGTGCCAGCAGTCCTTTCACGGGTTCACCCCTCCACTTT. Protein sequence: CASSPFTGSPLHF.

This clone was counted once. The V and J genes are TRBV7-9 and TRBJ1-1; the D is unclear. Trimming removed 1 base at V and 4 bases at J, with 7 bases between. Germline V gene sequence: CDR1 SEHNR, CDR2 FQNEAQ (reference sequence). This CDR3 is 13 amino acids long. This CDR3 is CASSLGERTEAFF. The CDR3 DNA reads TGTGCCAGCAGCTTAGGGGAGCGCACTGAAGCTTTCTTT.

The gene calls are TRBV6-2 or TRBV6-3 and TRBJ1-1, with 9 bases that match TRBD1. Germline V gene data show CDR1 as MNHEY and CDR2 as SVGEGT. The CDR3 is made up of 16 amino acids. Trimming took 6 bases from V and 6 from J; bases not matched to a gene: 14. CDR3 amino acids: CASSPDRGYRSAEAFF. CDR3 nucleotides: TGTGCCAGCAGCCCCGACAGGGGGTATCGTAGTGCTGAAGCTTTCTTT.

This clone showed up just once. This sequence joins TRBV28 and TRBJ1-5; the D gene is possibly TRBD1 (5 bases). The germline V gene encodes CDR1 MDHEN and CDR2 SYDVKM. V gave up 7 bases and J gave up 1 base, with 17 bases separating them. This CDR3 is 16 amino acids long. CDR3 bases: TGTGCCAGCACCTTACCCGGGGGGGTGAGCAATCAGCCCCAGCATTTT. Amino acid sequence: CASTLPGGVSNQPQHF.

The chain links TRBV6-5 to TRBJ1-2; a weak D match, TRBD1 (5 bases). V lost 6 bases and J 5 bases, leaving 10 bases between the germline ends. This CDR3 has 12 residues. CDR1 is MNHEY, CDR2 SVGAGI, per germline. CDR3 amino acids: CASRATDYGYTF. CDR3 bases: TGTGCCAGCAGAGCGACAGATTATGGCTACACCTTC.

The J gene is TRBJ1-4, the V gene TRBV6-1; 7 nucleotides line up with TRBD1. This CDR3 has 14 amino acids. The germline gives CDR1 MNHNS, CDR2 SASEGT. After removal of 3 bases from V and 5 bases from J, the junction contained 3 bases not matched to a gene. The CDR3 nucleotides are TGTGCCAGCAGTGAGGACAGGATAAATGAAAAACTGTTTTTT. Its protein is CASSEDRINEKLFF.

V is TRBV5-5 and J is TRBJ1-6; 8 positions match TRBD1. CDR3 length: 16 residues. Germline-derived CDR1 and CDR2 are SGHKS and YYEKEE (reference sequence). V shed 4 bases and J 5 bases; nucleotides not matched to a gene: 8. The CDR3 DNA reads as TGTGCCAGCAGCCCAACGACAGGGGTAAATAATTCACCCCTCCACTTT. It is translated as CASSPTTGVNNSPLHF.

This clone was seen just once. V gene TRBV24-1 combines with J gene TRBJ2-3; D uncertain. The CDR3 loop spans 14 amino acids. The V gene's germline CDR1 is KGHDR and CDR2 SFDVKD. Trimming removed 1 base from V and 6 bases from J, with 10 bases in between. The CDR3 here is CATSDFSTVDTQYF. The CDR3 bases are TGTGCCACCAGTGATTTTTCTACTGTGGATACGCAGTATTTT.

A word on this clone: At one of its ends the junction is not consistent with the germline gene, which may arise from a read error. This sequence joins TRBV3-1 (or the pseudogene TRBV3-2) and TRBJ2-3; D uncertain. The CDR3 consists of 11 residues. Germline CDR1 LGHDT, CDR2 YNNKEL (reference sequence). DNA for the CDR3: TGTGCCAGCCGCCACACAGATATGCAGTATTTT. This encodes CASRHTDMQYF.

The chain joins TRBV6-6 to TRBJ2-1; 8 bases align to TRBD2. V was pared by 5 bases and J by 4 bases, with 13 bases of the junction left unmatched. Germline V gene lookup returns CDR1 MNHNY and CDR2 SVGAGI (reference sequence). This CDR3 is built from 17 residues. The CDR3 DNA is TGTGCCAGCAGTCCCCGCCCCCCGGGGGGGGCGTACAATGAGCAGTTCTTC. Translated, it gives CASSPRPPGGAYNEQFF.

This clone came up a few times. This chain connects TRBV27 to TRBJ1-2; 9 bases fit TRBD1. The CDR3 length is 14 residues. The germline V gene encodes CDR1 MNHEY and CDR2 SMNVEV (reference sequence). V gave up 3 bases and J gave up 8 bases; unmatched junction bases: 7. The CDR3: CASSFLTGGGGYTF. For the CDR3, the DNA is TGTGCCAGCAGTTTTCTCACAGGGGGCGGGGGCTACACCTTC.

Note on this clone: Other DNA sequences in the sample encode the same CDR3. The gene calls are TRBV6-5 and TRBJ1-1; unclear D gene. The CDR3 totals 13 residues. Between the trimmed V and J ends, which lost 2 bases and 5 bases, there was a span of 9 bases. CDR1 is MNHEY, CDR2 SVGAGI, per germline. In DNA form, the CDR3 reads TGTGCCAGCAGTTACGTGGGAGGAACTGAAGCTTTCTTT. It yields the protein CASSYVGGTEAFF.